This T cell receptor (beta chain) stems from a study of naive and memory T cell subsets (dated by TCRdb to about 2017). Some background on the complete study: The figure summarizing the skin biopsy and whole blood samples listed some 10 blood donors, 7 tuberculin skin test biopsies and 3 saline control biopsies. Usually PCR2 was run as a SYBR Green qPCR and stopped at a set threshold, although low-input samples could use end-point PCR (approximately 6 cycles) instead. What the research found in general, with its limitations: The potential sensitivity of the RNA-based method to TCR transcript changes with T cell activation and differentiation was acknowledged.

The library was prepared using 5' RACE. The ligated cDNA was amplified in four rounds of PCR with nested alpha and beta constant region primers together with the SP2 primer. For the blood and skin samples, reverse transcription of TCR RNA was done with SuperScript IV along with alpha and beta constant region primers. An oligonucleotide carrying the Illumina SP2 primer and a UMI was ligated to the cDNA 3' end using T4 RNA ligase 1. To prevent hairpin formation, the 12-nucleotide UMI was made up of two random hexamers with an eight-base spacer between them. From the second PCR onward, TCR alpha and beta chain libraries were processed separately and dual indexed for multiplexing. After pooling, the indexed libraries were analyzed by capillary electrophoresis and sequenced on either an Illumina MiSeq or NextSeq. PhiX DNA at roughly 5-7% was spiked into libraries to increase base diversity and improve cluster recognition. Under the source paper's analysis protocol: UMIs were extracted from read 2 by Demultiplexor and combined with the TCR sequence from read 1, and reads were split according to sample indices. V and J genes and V-J junctions were identified by Decombinator, which gave every TCR a five-part identifier that included V and J deletions. Collapsinator relied on UMIs to correct both sequencing errors and PCR amplification heterogeneity, producing a UMI-based abundance for each TCR. CDR3Translator converted identifiers to nucleotide sequence, translated to amino acids, and extracted CDR3 regions using terminal motifs. Error-corrected counts of alpha and beta TCRs from blood and skin were compared after being normalized to the amount of input RNA. TCRdb cleaned the public reads at Q25 with fastp, built clones with MiXCR and kept in-frame beta chains. Identical CDR3 protein sequences are pooled into one entry, listed with their most common genes and DNA. The V and J calls follow TCRdb's processing rather than the paper's. The table for this sample lists about 60,000 distinct CDR3 sequences; approximately 8.5% of them were counted only once. Around 21% of the sample is taken by the ten largest.

Using 3' ligation of a UMI-containing oligonucleotide to TCR cDNA, the study laid out a robust and sensitive protocol to amplify, sequence and analyze TCRs. For whole blood analysis, approximately 2.7 ml of peripheral blood was drawn from adult healthy volunteers into Tempus tubes, and RNA was extracted according to the manufacturer's instructions. Total RNA was treated with RQ1 DNase, without cell sorting, prior to reverse transcription, with an input of roughly 1 to 1000 ng being targeted. Skin biopsy and whole blood libraries were made to test pipeline robustness in samples where T cells form a minority population. At the junction V is shortened by 2 bases and J by 4 bases, with 8 bases in between. The CDR3 numbers 13 residues from cysteine through phenylalanine. Only the CDR3 part of the read is kept: 39 bases, read in frame from the first base. A remark on this clonotype: It lacks a known antigen. This may be a read error: a much more frequent sequence differs by one nucleotide.

The source is a female donor in good health. Here the chain combines TRBV12-3 or TRBV12-4 and TRBJ2-5; TRBD2 is perhaps the D gene, given 5 matching bases. The CDR3 is CASSLTGRETQYF. The DNA sequence is as follows: TGTGCCAGCAGTTTAACGGGAAGAGAGACCCAGTACTTC.